This T cell receptor (beta chain) is from a study of T cell responses to AZD1222 COVID-19 vaccine. Overall study results and limits: An increase in Spike-specific TCR breadth and depth was observed after two AZD1222 doses. The reported proportion of spike-specific TCRs targeting unmutated variant regions was nearly half.

Of note for this clone: As yet, its antigen is unknown.

The method was immunoSEQ multiplex PCR; TCRdb's version includes in-frame clones alone and lacks a portion of them. Of fewer than 30,000 clones listed, approximately 90% are singletons. The CDR3 runs to 13 residues. Deletions cut 3 bases from V and 3 bases from J, with 7 bases between. The chain is built from TRBV12-3 or TRBV12-4 and TRBJ2-3, with D possibly called TRBD1 or TRBD2 (5 bases each). The sequence derives from an adult who received the AZD1222 COVID-19 vaccine. The input for sequencing was peripheral blood, taken 28 days after the second AZD1222 dose. Written as DNA, the CDR3 is TGTGCCAGCAGTTTGGGGGATACAGATACGCAGTATTTT. This gives the protein CASSLGDTDTQYF.